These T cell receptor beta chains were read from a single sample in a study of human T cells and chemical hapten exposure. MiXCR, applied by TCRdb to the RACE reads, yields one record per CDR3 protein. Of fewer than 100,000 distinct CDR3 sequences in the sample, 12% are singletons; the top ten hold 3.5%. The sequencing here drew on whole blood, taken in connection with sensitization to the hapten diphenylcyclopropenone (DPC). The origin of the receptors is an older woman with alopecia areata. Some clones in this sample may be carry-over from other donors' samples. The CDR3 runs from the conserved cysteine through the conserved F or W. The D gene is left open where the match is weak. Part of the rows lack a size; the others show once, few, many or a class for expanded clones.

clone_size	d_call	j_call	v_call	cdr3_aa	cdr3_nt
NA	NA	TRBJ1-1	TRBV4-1	CASSQDPRSSTEAFF	TGCGCCAGCAGCCAAGATCCCCGCAGTAGCACTGAAGCTTTCTTT
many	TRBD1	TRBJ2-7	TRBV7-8	CASSETGVVYEQYF	TGTGCCAGCAGCGAGACAGGGGTTGTCTACGAGCAGTACTTC
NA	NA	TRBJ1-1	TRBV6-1	CASSEASSITEAFF	TGTGCCAGCAGTGAAGCTTCCAGTATTACTGAAGCTTTCTTT
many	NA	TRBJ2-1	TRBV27	CASSLSRGEQFF	TGTGCCAGCAGTTTAAGCCGGGGTGAGCAGTTCTTC
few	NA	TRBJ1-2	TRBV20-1	CSAKNPAESYTF	TGCAGTGCCAAAAATCCCGCCGAGAGCTACACCTTC
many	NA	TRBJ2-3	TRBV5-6	CASSKAGTASADTQYF	TGTGCCAGCAGCAAAGCCGGGACGGCGTCGGCAGATACGCAGTATTTT
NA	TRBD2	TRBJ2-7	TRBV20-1	CSAPGTRTYEQYF	TGCAGTGCTCCCGGGACTAGAACCTACGAGCAGTACTTC
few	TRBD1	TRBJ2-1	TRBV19	CASMGQDISYNEQFF	TGTGCCAGTATGGGACAGGATATCTCCTACAATGAGCAGTTCTTC
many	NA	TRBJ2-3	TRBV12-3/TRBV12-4	CASSLQDTQYF	TGTGCCAGCAGTTTACAAGATACGCAGTATTTT
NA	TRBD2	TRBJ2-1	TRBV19	CATRTSGGYGSYNEQFF	TGTGCCACCCGGACTAGCGGGGGATACGGCTCCTACAATGAGCAGTTCTTC
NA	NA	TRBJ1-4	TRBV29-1	CSVVPVQGGKLFF	TGCAGCGTTGTACCGGTCCAGGGCGGAAAACTGTTTTTT
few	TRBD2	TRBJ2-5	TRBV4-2	CASSQAKSLAGLETQYF	TGTGCCAGCAGCCAAGCCAAGTCACTAGCGGGGTTAGAGACCCAGTACTTC
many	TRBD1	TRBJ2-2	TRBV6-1	CASSEVWTGGTGELFF	TGTGCCAGCAGTGAAGTTTGGACAGGGGGCACCGGGGAGCTGTTTTTT
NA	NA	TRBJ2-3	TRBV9	CASSPTGLTDTQYF	TGTGCCAGCAGTCCAACAGGGCTCACAGATACGCAGTATTTT
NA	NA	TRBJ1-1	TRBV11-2	CASSFMPGDPTEAFF	TGTGCCAGCAGCTTTATGCCCGGGGATCCCACTGAAGCTTTCTTT
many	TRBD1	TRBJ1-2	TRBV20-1	CSARGLGTVYGYTF	TGCAGTGCTAGAGGTTTAGGGACAGTCTATGGCTACACCTTC
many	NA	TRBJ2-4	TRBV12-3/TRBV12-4	CASTLRSGDIQYF	TGTGCCAGCACTTTGCGGTCCGGGGATATTCAGTACTTC
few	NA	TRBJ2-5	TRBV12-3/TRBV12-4	CASSRGSQETQYF	TGTGCCAGCAGTCGGGGGAGCCAAGAGACCCAGTACTTC
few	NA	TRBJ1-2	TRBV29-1	CSTSRPNYGYTF	TGCAGCACGAGCCGGCCTAACTATGGCTACACCTTC
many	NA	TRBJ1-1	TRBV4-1	CASSPLLARDTEAFF	TGCGCCAGCAGCCCATTGTTGGCAAGAGATACTGAAGCTTTCTTT
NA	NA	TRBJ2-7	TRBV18	CASTGGLNEQYF	TGTGCCAGCACCGGGGGCCTGAACGAGCAGTACTTC
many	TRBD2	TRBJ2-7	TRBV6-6	CASRAGLAEYF	TGTGCCAGCAGGGCTGGACTAGCGGAGTACTTC
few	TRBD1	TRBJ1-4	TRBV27	CASSTGGQSNEKLFF	TGTGCCAGCTCCACCGGGGGACAGAGTAATGAAAAACTGTTTTTT
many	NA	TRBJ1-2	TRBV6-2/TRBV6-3	CASRSEQSNYGYTF	TGTGCCAGCAGAAGCGAACAAAGTAACTATGGCTACACCTTC
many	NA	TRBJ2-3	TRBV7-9	CASSLGGVWDTQYF	TGTGCCAGCAGCTTGGGGGGCGTTTGGGATACGCAGTATTTT
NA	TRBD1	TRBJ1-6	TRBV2	CASSSGTANSPLHF	TGTGCCAGCAGTTCCGGGACAGCCAATTCACCCCTCCACTTT
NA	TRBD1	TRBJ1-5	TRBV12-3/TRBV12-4	CASAGTGDQPQHF	TGTGCCAGCGCCGGAACAGGGGATCAGCCCCAGCATTTT
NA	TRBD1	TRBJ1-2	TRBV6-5	CASRGQDNYGYTF	TGTGCCAGCAGAGGACAGGATAACTATGGCTACACCTTC
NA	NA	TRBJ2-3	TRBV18	CASSPGQLGDTQYF	TGTGCCAGCTCACCTGGACAACTGGGAGATACGCAGTATTTT
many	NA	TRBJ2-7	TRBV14	CASSPLGAGFEQYF	TGTGCCAGCAGCCCCCTGGGGGCAGGGTTTGAGCAGTACTTC
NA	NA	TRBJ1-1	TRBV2	CASRLNTEAFF	TGTGCCAGCAGATTGAACACTGAAGCTTTCTTT
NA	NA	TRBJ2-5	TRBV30	CAWRLDRWETQYF	TGTGCCTGGAGGCTAGACCGTTGGGAGACCCAGTACTTC
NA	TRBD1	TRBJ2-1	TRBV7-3	CASSLTPGTAVNEQFF	TGTGCCAGCAGCTTAACCCCCGGGACAGCAGTCAATGAGCAGTTCTTC
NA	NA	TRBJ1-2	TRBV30	CAWRQGPPSGYGYTF	TGTGCCTGGAGACAGGGTCCCCCCAGTGGCTATGGCTACACCTTC
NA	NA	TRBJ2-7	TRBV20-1	CSASGVLYEQYF	TGCAGTGCTAGCGGGGTACTCTACGAGCAGTACTTC
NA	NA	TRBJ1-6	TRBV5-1	CASRGQPDNSPLHF	TGCGCCAGCAGGGGGCAGCCCGATAATTCACCCCTCCACTTT
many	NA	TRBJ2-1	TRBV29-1	CSVRLIGDNEQFF	TGCAGCGTTCGGCTCATCGGAGACAATGAGCAGTTCTTC
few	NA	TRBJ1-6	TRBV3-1	CASSQERRQGTAPLHF	TGTGCCAGCAGCCAAGAACGTCGGCAGGGGACGGCACCCCTCCACTTT
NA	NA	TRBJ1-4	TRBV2	CASSKATNEKLFF	TGTGCCAGCAGTAAGGCAACTAATGAAAAACTGTTTTTT
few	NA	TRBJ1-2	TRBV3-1	CASSQNRQTTYGYTF	TGTGCCAGCAGCCAAAACCGACAGACAACCTATGGCTACACCTTC
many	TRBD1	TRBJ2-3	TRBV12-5	CASGLAGTGGTDTQYF	TGTGCTAGTGGCCTGGCTGGGACAGGGGGCACAGATACGCAGTATTTT
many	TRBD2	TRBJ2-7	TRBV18	CASSPSGGTTRGHEQYF	TGTGCCAGCTCACCAAGCGGGGGGACTACCCGCGGCCACGAGCAGTACTTC
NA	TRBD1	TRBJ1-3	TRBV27	CASSSTGLLGRTIYF	TGTGCCAGCAGTTCGACAGGGCTCCTCGGTCGCACCATATATTTT
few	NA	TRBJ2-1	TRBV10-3	CAISVGGLPGQQFF	TGTGCCATCAGCGTTGGCGGACTCCCTGGTCAGCAGTTCTTC
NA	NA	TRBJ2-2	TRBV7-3	CASSPVSGELFF	TGTGCCAGCAGCCCCGTGTCCGGGGAGCTGTTTTTT
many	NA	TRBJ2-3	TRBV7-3	CASSLNREPTDTQYF	TGTGCCAGCAGCCTGAACAGAGAACCCACAGATACGCAGTATTTT
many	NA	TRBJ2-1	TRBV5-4	CASSPNYNEQFF	TGTGCCAGCAGCCCCAACTACAATGAGCAGTTCTTC
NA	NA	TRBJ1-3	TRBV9	CASSAGQNSGNTIYF	TGTGCCAGCAGCGCCGGACAGAACTCTGGAAACACCATATATTTT